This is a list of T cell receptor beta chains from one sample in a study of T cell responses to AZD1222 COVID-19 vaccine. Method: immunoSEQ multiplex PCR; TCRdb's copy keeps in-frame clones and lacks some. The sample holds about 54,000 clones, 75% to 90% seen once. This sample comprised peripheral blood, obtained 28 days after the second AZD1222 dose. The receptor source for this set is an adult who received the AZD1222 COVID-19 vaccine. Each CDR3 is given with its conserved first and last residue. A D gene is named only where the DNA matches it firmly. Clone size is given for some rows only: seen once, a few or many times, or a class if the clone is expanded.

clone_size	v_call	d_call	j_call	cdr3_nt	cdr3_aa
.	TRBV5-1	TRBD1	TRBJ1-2	TGCGCCAGCAGCCCGGGACAGATTAACTATGGCTACACCTTC	CASSPGQINYGYTF
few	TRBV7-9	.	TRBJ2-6	TGTGCCAGCAGCTTTGGGGGCTCTGGGGCCAACGTCCTGACTTTC	CASSFGGSGANVLTF
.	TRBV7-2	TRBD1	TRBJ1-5	TGTGCCAGCAGCCTTAACGGACAGGGCAATCAGCCCCAGCATTTT	CASSLNGQGNQPQHF
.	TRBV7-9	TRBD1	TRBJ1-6	TGTGCCAGCAGCTTTGGACAGGGGTCTCGCGGCTCACCCCTCCACTTT	CASSFGQGSRGSPLHF
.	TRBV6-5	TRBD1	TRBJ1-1	TGTGCCAGCAGTTACTGGGGACAGGGGACCACTGAAGCTTTCTTT	CASSYWGQGTTEAFF
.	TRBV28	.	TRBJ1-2	TGTGCCAGCAGTTTTGGGGGACCCACCATCTTC	CASSFGGPTIF
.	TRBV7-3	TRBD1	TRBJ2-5	TGTGCCAGCAGCCCCGGGACAGGGACGGCTTGGCAAGAGACCCAGTACTTC	CASSPGTGTAWQETQYF
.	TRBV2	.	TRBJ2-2	TGTGCCAGCAGTGCGACCGGGGAGCTGTTTTTT	CASSATGELFF
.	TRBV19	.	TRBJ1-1	TGTGCCAGTCGGTGGGGGAACACTGAAGCTTTCTTT	CASRWGNTEAFF
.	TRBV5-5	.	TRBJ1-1	TGTGCCAGCAGCCCACAGGTGTGGGAGGTGAACACTGAAGCTTTCTTT	CASSPQVWEVNTEAFF
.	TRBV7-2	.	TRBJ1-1	TGTGCCAGCAGCTTAAGAGCTAGGGGTGGCACTGAAGCTTTCTTT	CASSLRARGGTEAFF
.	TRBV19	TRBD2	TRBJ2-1	TGTGCCAGTAGGGTATCATCTAGCGGAGGATACAATGAGCAGTTCTTC	CASRVSSSGGYNEQFF
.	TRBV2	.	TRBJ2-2	TGTGCCAGCAGTGAAATTCGAGAGAGGGCCGGGGAGCTGTTTTTT	CASSEIRERAGELFF
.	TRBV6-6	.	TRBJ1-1	TGTGCCAGCAGTAACGGACAGTTAAACACTGAAGCTTTCTTT	CASSNGQLNTEAFF
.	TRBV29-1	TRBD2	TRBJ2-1	TGCAGCGTTGGGTTTAGCGGGGGCGGTGGCGATGAGCAGTTCTTC	CSVGFSGGGGDEQFF
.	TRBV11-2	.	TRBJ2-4	TGTGCCAGCAGCTTAGACGCAAGGAACATTCAGTACTTC	CASSLDARNIQYF
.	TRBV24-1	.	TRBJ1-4	TGTGCCACCAGTTCAGCTGCAACTAATGAAAAACTGTTTTTT	CATSSAATNEKLFF
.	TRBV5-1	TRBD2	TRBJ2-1	TGCGCCAGCAGCGACACTAGCGGGGGCGGTGAGCAGTTCTTC	CASSDTSGGGEQFF